The clone carrying this T cell receptor (beta chain) was detected a few times. The antigen remains undetermined. This entry comes from a study of post-analysis software for immune sequencing data. About the study: Clinical courses comprised relapsing-remitting, secondary progressive and progressive-relapsing multiple sclerosis.

Study-wide results and limits: Controls significantly exceeded multiple sclerosis patients in normalized Chao1 diversity. Five TRBV segments (TRBV5-6, TRBV5-1 and TRBV20-1 among them) occurred more frequently in patients than in controls.

Every TCR beta cDNA library bore unique molecular identifiers. TCRdb re-derived calls from the PCR reads in MiXCR, one entry per CDR3 protein. The sample shows fewer than 900,000 distinct CDR3 sequences, under 60% of them seen only once. The V segment lost 3 bases and the J segment 4 bases; nucleotides outside the gene matches: 5. This CDR3 is built from 15 residues. Germline V lookup: CDR1 KGHSH, CDR2 LQKENI. Sequenced sample: blood. The rearrangement joins TRBV18 to TRBJ2-3; 9 positions match TRBD1. The clonotype comes from a girl aged 5-17 years with multiple sclerosis. The chain's CDR3 is CASSPQGQGADTQYF. CDR3 DNA sequence: TGTGCCAGCTCACCCCAGGGACAGGGAGCAGATACGCAGTATTTT.